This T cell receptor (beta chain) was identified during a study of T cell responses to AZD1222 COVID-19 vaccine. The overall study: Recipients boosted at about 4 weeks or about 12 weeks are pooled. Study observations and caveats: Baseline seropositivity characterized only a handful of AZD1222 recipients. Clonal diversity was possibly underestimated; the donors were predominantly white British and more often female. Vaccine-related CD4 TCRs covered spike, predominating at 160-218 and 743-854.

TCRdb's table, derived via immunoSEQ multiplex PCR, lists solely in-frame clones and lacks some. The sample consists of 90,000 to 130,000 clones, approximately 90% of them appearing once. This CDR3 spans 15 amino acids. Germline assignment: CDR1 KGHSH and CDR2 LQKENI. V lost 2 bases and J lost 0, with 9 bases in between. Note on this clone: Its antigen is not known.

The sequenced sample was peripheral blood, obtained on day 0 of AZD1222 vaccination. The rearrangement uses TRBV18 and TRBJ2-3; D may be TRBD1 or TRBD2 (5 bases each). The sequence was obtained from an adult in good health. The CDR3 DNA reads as TGTGCCAGCTCACCAAGAGGGGCTAGCACAGATACGCAGTATTTT. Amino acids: CASSPRGASTDTQYF. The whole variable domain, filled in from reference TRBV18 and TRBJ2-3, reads NAGVMQNPRHLVRRRGQEARLRCSPMKGHSHVYWYRQLPEEGLKFMVYLQKENIIDESGMPKERFSAEFPKEGPSILRIQQVVRGDSAAYFCASSPRGASTDTQYFGPGTRLTVL.